The next 29 T cell receptor beta chains were all read from a single sample in a study of shared clonotypes between healthy human individuals. TCRdb's table, derived via immunoSEQ multiplex PCR, lists solely in-frame clones and lacks some. This sample has some 470,000 clones, with about three quarters found just once. The source material was PBMCs. These receptors came from a woman between 40 and 55 years old in good health. Some clones in this sample may be carry-over from other donors' samples.

This sequence joins TRBV6-6 and TRBJ1-5; 9 nucleotides align to TRBD1. From germline, CDR1 is MNHNY and CDR2 SVGAGI (reference sequence). The CDR3 is 16 amino acids. With 7 bases clipped from V and 2 bases from J, the junction kept 9 bases outside the gene matches. The CDR3 sequence is CASTQTGGWGNQPQHF. In nucleotides, the CDR3 is TGTGCCAGCACCCAAACAGGGGGCTGGGGCAATCAGCCCCAGCATTTT.

This clone showed up just once. CDR3 sequence (DNA): TGTGCCAGCAGTGTCCGGGACAGGGAGACAGAGACCCAGTACTTC. It encodes CASSVRDRETETQYF. The gene calls are TRBV6-1 and TRBJ2-5; 9 nucleotides match TRBD1. Per germline, CDR1 MNHNS and CDR2 SASEGT. This CDR3 spans 15 amino acids. V was pared by 4 bases and J by 4 bases, with 7 bases of the junction left unmatched.

The chain uses TRBV16 and TRBJ2-5; D is unclear. The length of the CDR3 is 14 residues. Germline values: CDR1 KGHSY, CDR2 FQNENV. V gave up 2 bases and J gave up 5 bases, with 12 bases separating them. The CDR3 DNA follows: TGTGCCAGCAGCCAAACGTGGTTCGGGGAGACCCAGTACTTC. Its protein product is CASSQTWFGETQYF.

The V gene is TRBV5-1, the J gene TRBJ2-1; D may be TRBD1 (6 bases). The CDR3 totals 14 residues. The germline V and J ends were trimmed by 5 bases and 15 bases, with 24 bases remaining between them. The V gene's germline CDR1 is SGHRS and CDR2 YFSETQ. CDR3 loop: CASRRSSGEIGLFF. The CDR3 DNA reads as TGCGCCAGCAGGCGATCTTCAGGGGAGATAGGTCTGTTCTTC.

Points on this clone: This is likely an artifact of a read error, given a far larger clone one base away. Written as DNA, the CDR3 is TGTGCCAGCAGAAGGTGGGGGGGGAACACTGAAGCTTTCTTT. Its translation: CASRRWGGNTEAFF. V gene TRBV28 combines with J gene TRBJ1-1, with D maybe TRBD1 (5 bases). The CDR3 has 14 residues. The germline gives CDR1 MDHEN, CDR2 SYDVKM. Deletions cut 6 bases from V and 1 base from J, with 12 bases between.

The rearrangement joins TRBV7-2 to TRBJ1-1; D uncertain. CDR3 length: 13 amino acids. Trimming stripped 3 bases from V and 8 bases from J, with 13 bases between. Germline V gene lookup returns CDR1 SGHTA and CDR2 FQGNSA. Here the CDR3 reads CASSLRQPEEAFF. The CDR3, as DNA: TGTGCCAGCAGCTTGCGGCAGCCAGAAGAAGCTTTCTTT.

This clone was picked up a small number of times. The chain carries TRBV19 and TRBJ2-4; tentatively, D is TRBD2 (6 bases). Deletions cut 3 bases from V and 13 bases from J, with 19 bases between. Looked up from germline, CDR1 is LNHDA and CDR2 is SQIVND (reference sequence). The CDR3 is 14 residues long. The CDR3 bases are TGTGCCAGTAGTATCCCGGGACTCACCCCCTTCCAGTACTTC. Its protein product is CASSIPGLTPFQYF.

The chain employs TRBV5-6 and TRBJ2-2; either TRBD1 or TRBD2 may supply D (6 bases each). Germline CDR1 and CDR2: SGHDT and YYEEEE. This CDR3 comprises 15 residues. V was cut by 2 bases and J by 9 bases, with 17 bases left in between. CDR3 in amino acids: CASSFAGGVSWELFF. CDR3 nucleotides: TGTGCCAGCAGCTTCGCCGGGGGCGTCAGTTGGGAGCTGTTTTTT.

About this clone itself: This may arise from a read error, as a much more abundant clone is one base away. Within the sample, other DNA sequences also encode this same CDR3. This chain joins TRBV2 and TRBJ1-5; D is ambiguous. There are 13 residues in the CDR3. Trimming shortened V by 3 bases and J by 7 bases, and 10 bases separated the two germline ends. Germline V gives CDR1 SNHLY, CDR2 FYNNEI. The CDR3 DNA reads as TGTGCCAGCAGTGAGTCGGGTTACCAGCCCCAGCATTTT. Translation: CASSESGYQPQHF.

This clone was seen just once. The J gene is TRBJ1-2, the V gene TRBV7-2, with 7 nucleotides matching TRBD1. Germline values: CDR1 SGHTA, CDR2 FQGNSA. J was trimmed by 5 bases and V by 1 base; bases with no gene match: 10. This CDR3 is built from 16 residues. The CDR3 here is CASSLERSGRGYGYTF. CDR3 nucleotide sequence: TGTGCCAGCAGCTTAGAGAGGAGCGGCAGGGGGTATGGCTACACCTTC.

The chain joins TRBV18 to TRBJ2-5; TRBD2 aligns across 7 bases. J lost 5 bases, V lost 3 bases, and 9 bases had no gene match. CDR3 size: 15 residues. The germline gives CDR1 KGHSH, CDR2 LQKENI. The CDR3 is CASSPTASGVETQYF. The CDR3 DNA is TGTGCCAGCTCACCTACTGCCAGCGGGGTCGAGACCCAGTACTTC. Looking up the rest from reference TRBV18 and TRBJ2-5 gives the full variable domain: NAGVMQNPRHLVRRRGQEARLRCSPMKGHSHVYWYRQLPEEGLKFMVYLQKENIIDESGMPKERFSAEFPKEGPSILRIQQVVRGDSAAYFCASSPTASGVETQYFGPGTRLLVL.

The chain carries TRBV15 and TRBJ2-7; D possibly corresponds to TRBD2 (6 bases). Germline CDR1 is LNHNV and CDR2 is YYDKDF (reference sequence). The V end lost 1 base, the J end lost 0 bases, and 10 bases lay between the germline ends. This CDR3 is 15 amino acids long. CDR3 loop: CATSRGAGISYEQYF. CDR3 sequence (DNA): TGTGCCACCAGCAGAGGCGCGGGGATCTCCTACGAGCAGTACTTC. Full variable domain (remainder filled in from reference TRBV15 and TRBJ2-7): DAMVIQNPRYQVTQFGKPVTLSCSQTLNHNVMYWYQQKSSQAPKLLFHYYDKDFNNEADTPDNFQSRRPNTSFCFLDIRSPGLGDTAMYLCATSRGAGISYEQYFGPGTRLTVT.

The rearrangement uses TRBV21-1 and TRBJ1-1. TRBV21-1 is assigned pseudogene status. The CDR3 totals 14 residues. CDR3 amino acids: CASSKAFGGTEAFF. The CDR3 nucleotides are TGTGCCAGCAGCAAAGCGTTCGGGGGCACTGAAGCTTTCTTT.

The V gene is TRBV15, the J gene TRBJ2-7; D may correspond to TRBD1 or TRBD2 (5 bases each). The germline V gene has CDR1 LNHNV and CDR2 YYDKDF (reference sequence). Trimming left V 3 bases short and J 8 bases short, with 14 bases between. The CDR3 sequence is 13 residues long. The CDR3 DNA follows: TGTGCCACCAGCAGGGGGGAGAATTTCAAGCAGTACTTC. Its translation: CATSRGENFKQYF. The complete variable domain, with remaining parts taken from reference TRBV15 and TRBJ2-7, reads DAMVIQNPRYQVTQFGKPVTLSCSQTLNHNVMYWYQQKSSQAPKLLFHYYDKDFNNEADTPDNFQSRRPNTSFCFLDIRSPGLGDTAMYLCATSRGENFKQYFGPGTRLTVT.

The chain couples TRBV5-3 to TRBJ2-2; 7 bases are shared with TRBD1. TRBV5-3 is an ORF, and what it does is uncertain. This CDR3 has 17 residues. Losses at the gene ends were 8 bases for V and 4 bases for J; bases not matched to a gene: 17. The chain's CDR3 is CASPTSTGVGLTGELFF. CDR3 DNA: TGTGCCAGTCCGACTTCAACAGGGGTAGGTCTCACCGGGGAGCTGTTTTTT.

The CDR3 is CAISESRERSREQYF. CDR3 bases: TGTGCCATCAGTGAGTCGCGGGAGAGGTCCCGCGAGCAGTACTTC. The chain combines TRBV10-3 with TRBJ2-7; 7 bases fit TRBD2. The CDR3 has 15 amino acids. Germline V gene data show CDR1 as ENHRY and CDR2 as SYGVKD. J gave up 6 bases and V 0 bases, and 8 bases lay outside the gene matches.

The genes are TRBV4-3 and TRBJ2-6, with no clear D. Trimming took off 1 base at V and 0 bases at J, with 10 bases between the two ends. The CDR3 spans 17 residues. The germline CDR1 and CDR2 sequences are LGHNA and YSLEER. CDR3 coding DNA: TGCGCCAGCAGCCAAGCTTTTGGAAGCTCTGGGGCCAACGTCCTGACTTTC. Amino acid sequence: CASSQAFGSSGANVLTF.

With regard to this clone: This likely comes from a read error, as the CDR3 has no conserved phenylalanine or tryptophan at its end. The V call is TRBV6-4, the J call TRBJ1-2; TRBD1 might be the D (6 bases). The V end was cut by 2 bases, the J end by 7 bases, with 11 bases between. Germline loops: CDR1 MRHNA, CDR2 SNTAGT. This CDR3 is 13 amino acids long. CDR3 sequence reads: CASSDQGTGGYTL. The DNA of the CDR3 is TGTGCCAGCAGTGACCAGGGGACGGGTGGCTACACCCTC.

V and J are TRBV15 and TRBJ2-3; D possibly matches TRBD1 or TRBD2 (5 bases each). CDR1 and CDR2 from the germline V gene are LNHNV and YYDKDF (reference sequence). The CDR3 covers 14 residues. V was shortened by 2 bases and J by 14 bases, with 20 bases between the two germline ends. CDR3 sequence reads: CATSRPEGPRIRYF. The CDR3 DNA is TGTGCCACCAGCAGACCCGAGGGGCCTAGAATTCGGTATTTT.

This clone appeared once. V is TRBV5-1 and J is TRBJ2-2; TRBD1 might be the D (6 bases). Germline lookup yields CDR1 SGHRS and CDR2 YFSETQ. The CDR3 loop spans 15 amino acids. Trimming took off 5 bases at V and 2 bases at J, with 13 bases between the two ends. This CDR3 is CASRTTGGNTGELFF. As DNA, the CDR3 is TGCGCCAGCAGAACGACAGGCGGTAACACCGGGGAGCTGTTTTTT.

This rearrangement joins TRBV7-9 to TRBJ2-5; 12 nucleotides line up with TRBD2. The CDR3 is 16 amino acids. V trimming: 3 bases; J trimming: 0 bases; junction bases outside the gene matches: 2. Germline assignment: CDR1 SEHNR and CDR2 FQNEAQ (reference sequence). The CDR3 sequence is CASSFGLAGYQETQYF. The CDR3 DNA follows: TGTGCCAGCAGCTTTGGACTAGCGGGGTACCAAGAGACCCAGTACTTC.

This sequence joins TRBV14 and TRBJ1-1, with 9 bases lining up with TRBD1. The CDR3 is 16 amino acids. The V segment lost 4 bases and the J segment 0 bases; nucleotides outside the gene matches: 6. Germline CDR1 is SGHDN and CDR2 is FVKESK. CDR3 region: CASSRGTGKMNTEAFF. The CDR3 coding sequence is TGTGCCAGCAGCCGAGGGACAGGGAAAATGAACACTGAAGCTTTCTTT.

V gene TRBV7-2 combines with J gene TRBJ2-2; TRBD2 aligns across 9 bases. Germline CDR1 is SGHTA and CDR2 is FQGNSA. The V gene end was trimmed by 8 bases and the J gene end by 4 bases; junction bases not matched to a gene: 2. This CDR3 region has 13 residues. The DNA of the CDR3 is TGTGCCAGCCTTAGCGGGAGCACCGGGGAGCTGTTTTTT. Translated, it gives CASLSGSTGELFF.

The table lists this clone with a few counts. The DNA for the CDR3 is TGTGCCAGCAGCGTAGCTATGGACGGCACCAACTATGGCTACACCTTC. Amino acids: CASSVAMDGTNYGYTF. The genes are TRBV9 and TRBJ1-2, with D uncertain. Trimming took off 0 bases at V and 2 bases at J, with 14 bases between the two ends. The CDR3 is 16 residues long. CDR1 and CDR2 from the germline V gene are SGDLS and YYNGEE.

This clone was recorded only once. Other nucleotide sequences in the sample specify the same CDR3. This rearrangement joins TRBV5-1 to TRBJ2-7, with D perhaps TRBD2 (5 bases). The V gene lost 4 bases and the J gene lost 0 bases, with 11 bases spanning the gap. Germline-derived CDR1 and CDR2 are SGHRS and YFSETQ. This CDR3 region has 14 residues. CDR3 sequence (DNA): TGCGCCAGCAGCCCCACGGGAAGCTCCTACGAGCAGTACTTC. Translation: CASSPTGSSYEQYF.

The J gene is TRBJ2-7, the V gene TRBV11-2; maybe TRBD1 (6 bases). CDR3 size: 14 residues. V lost 6 bases and J lost 4, with 16 bases in between. Per germline, CDR1 SGHAT and CDR2 FQNNGV. CDR3 DNA sequence: TGTGCCAGCAGATCGCAGGGGAATCTGTACGAGCAGTACTTC. It yields the protein CASRSQGNLYEQYF.

This clone was detected only a few times. The chain joins TRBV5-1 to TRBJ2-7, with D possibly TRBD1 on 5 matching bases. Germline loops: CDR1 SGHRS, CDR2 YFSETQ. This CDR3 comprises 16 residues. The V and J ends lost 4 bases and 0 bases respectively, with 17 bases between them. The CDR3: CASSTISGSYSYEQYF. The DNA of the CDR3 is TGCGCCAGCAGCACCATCTCAGGGTCGTACTCCTACGAGCAGTACTTC.

This chain uses TRBV5-1 with TRBJ2-3; a weak D match, TRBD1 (6 bases). This CDR3 region has 14 residues. Germline V gene lookup returns CDR1 SGHRS and CDR2 YFSETQ. V gave up 4 bases and J gave up 2 bases, with 11 bases separating them. CDR3 in DNA: TGCGCCAGCAGCCGCGGACAGATCACAGATACGCAGTATTTT. This gives the protein CASSRGQITDTQYF.

The CDR3 region is CASSPSGSTETQYF. As DNA, the CDR3 is TGTGCCAGCAGCCCCAGCGGGAGCACGGAGACCCAGTACTTC. V is TRBV7-2 and J is TRBJ2-5, with 8 nucleotides matching TRBD2. The CDR3 is 14 residues long. V lost 5 bases to trimming and J lost 5 bases; unmatched junction nucleotides: 7. CDR1 is SGHTA, CDR2 FQGNSA, per germline.